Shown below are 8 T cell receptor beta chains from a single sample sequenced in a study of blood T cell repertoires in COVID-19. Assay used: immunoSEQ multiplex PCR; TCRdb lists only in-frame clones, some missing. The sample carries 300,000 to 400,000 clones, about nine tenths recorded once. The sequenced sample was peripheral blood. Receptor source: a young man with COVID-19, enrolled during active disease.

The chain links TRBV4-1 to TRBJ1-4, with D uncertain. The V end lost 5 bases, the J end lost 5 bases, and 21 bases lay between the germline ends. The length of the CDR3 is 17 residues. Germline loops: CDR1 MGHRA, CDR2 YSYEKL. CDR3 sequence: CASSKTPTDAGNEKLFF. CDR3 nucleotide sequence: TGCGCCAGCAGCAAAACACCGACGGACGCGGGGAATGAAAAACTGTTTTTT.

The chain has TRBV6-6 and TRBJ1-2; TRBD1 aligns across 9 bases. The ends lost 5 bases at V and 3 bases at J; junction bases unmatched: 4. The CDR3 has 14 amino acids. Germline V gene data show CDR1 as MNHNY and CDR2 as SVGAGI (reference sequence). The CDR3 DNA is TGTGCCAGCAGTCGGACAGGGGAGGACTATGGCTACACCTTC. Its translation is CASSRTGEDYGYTF.

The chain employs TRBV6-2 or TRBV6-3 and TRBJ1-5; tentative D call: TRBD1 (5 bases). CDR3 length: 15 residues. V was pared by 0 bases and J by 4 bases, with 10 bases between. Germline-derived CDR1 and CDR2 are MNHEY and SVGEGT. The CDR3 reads CASSYSPGLNQPQHF. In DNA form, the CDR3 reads TGTGCCAGCAGTTACTCGCCAGGGCTAAATCAGCCCCAGCATTTT.

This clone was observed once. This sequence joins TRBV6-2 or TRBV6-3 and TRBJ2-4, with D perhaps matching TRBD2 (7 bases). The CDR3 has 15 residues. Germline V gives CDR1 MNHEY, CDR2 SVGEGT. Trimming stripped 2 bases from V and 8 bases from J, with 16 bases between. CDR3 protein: CASSYAARGGDIQYF. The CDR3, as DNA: TGTGCCAGCAGTTACGCGGCAAGAGGGGGGGACATTCAGTACTTC.

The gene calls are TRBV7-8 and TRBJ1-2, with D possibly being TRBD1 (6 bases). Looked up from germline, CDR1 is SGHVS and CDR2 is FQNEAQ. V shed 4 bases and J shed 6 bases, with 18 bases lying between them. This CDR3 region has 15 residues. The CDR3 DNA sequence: TGTGCCAGCAGCTCTCCGGGTGGGGGGGCGCATGGCTACACCTTC. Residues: CASSSPGGGAHGYTF.

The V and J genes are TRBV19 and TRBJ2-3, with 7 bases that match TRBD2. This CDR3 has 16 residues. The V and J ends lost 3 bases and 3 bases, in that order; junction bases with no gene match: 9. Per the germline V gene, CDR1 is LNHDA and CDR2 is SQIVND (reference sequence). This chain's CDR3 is CASSIRGLGRTDTQYF. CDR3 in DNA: TGTGCCAGTAGTATTCGAGGACTAGGAAGGACAGATACGCAGTATTTT.

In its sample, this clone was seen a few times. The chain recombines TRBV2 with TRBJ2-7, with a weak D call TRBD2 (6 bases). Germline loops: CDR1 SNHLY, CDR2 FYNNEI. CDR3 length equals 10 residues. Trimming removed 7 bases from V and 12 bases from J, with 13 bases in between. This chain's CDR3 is CASIAVQLYF. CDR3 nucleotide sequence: TGTGCCAGCATAGCGGTCCAGCTGTACTTC.

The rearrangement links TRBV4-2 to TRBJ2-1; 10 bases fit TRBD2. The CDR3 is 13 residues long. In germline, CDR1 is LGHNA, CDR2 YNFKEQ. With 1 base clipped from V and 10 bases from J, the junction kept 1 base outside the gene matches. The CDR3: CASSQVSGGEQFF. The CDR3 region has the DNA TGTGCCAGCAGCCAAGTTAGCGGGGGGGAGCAGTTCTTC.